This is a list of T cell receptor beta chains from one sample in a study of CD8+ T cells in alopecia areata. Clones were sequenced by immunoSEQ multiplex PCR, and TCRdb holds only the in-frame ones, with some missing. The data show about 180,000 clones, with approximately 50% seen just once and around 10% held by the top ten. The sequences come from CD8+ T cells sorted from blood, collected at approximately week 51, from a patient treated with tofacitinib. Receptors originate from a human donor with alopecia areata. Both conserved end residues are part of each CDR3. The order of the fields is clone size, V gene, D gene, J gene, CDR3 DNA, CDR3 protein. The D gene is left open where the match is weak. Clone size is given for some rows only: seen once, a few or many times, or a class if the clone is expanded.

-,TRBV19,-,TRBJ2-4,TGTGCCAGTAGTATGAGGATCGAGGGTCCCTTCGGAAACATTCAGTACTTC,CASSMRIEGPFGNIQYF
-,TRBV13,-,TRBJ2-1,TGTGCCAGCAGCTTAAGGGCGGGGTATGAGCAGTTCTTC,CASSLRAGYEQFF
-,TRBV4-2,-,TRBJ2-7,TGTGCCAGCAGCCAAGATCGGGCTTCCTACGAGCAGTACTTC,CASSQDRASYEQYF
-,TRBV7-9,-,TRBJ1-2,TGTGCCAGCAGCTTAGCTAAGGACAGCTCCCATGGCTACACCTTC,CASSLAKDSSHGYTF
-,TRBV30,-,TRBJ1-1,TGTGCCTGGAGTGGGGGTTACACTGAAGCTTTCTTT,CAWSGGYTEAFF
-,TRBV7-9,-,TRBJ1-2,TGTGCCAGCAGCAGCACAGGGAACTATGGCTACACCTTC,CASSSTGNYGYTF
few,TRBV5-1,-,TRBJ1-1,TGCGCCAGCAGCTTGGAAACAGGGATGAACACTGAAGCTTTCTTT,CASSLETGMNTEAFF
-,TRBV7-9,-,TRBJ1-6,TGTGCCAGCAGCTTAGACGAGGTCCGTCATAATTCACCCCTCCACTTT,CASSLDEVRHNSPLHF
-,TRBV2,TRBD1,TRBJ2-2,TGTGCCAGCAGGGGACAGTTATACACCGGGGAGCTGTTTTTT,CASRGQLYTGELFF
-,TRBV30,-,TRBJ2-1,TGTGCCTGGAGTGTACTCTCGGGCGATGAGCAGTTCTTC,CAWSVLSGDEQFF
few,TRBV14,TRBD2,TRBJ2-1,TGTGCCAGCAGCCACCAGCGGGGCAATGAGCAGTTCTTC,CASSHQRGNEQFF
-,TRBV27,TRBD1,TRBJ1-5,TGTGCCAGCAGTTATTTACCTCCGGGACAGGCCCAGCCCCAGCATTTT,CASSYLPPGQAQPQHF